A selection of T cell receptor beta chains follows, all from one sample in a study of T-cell reconstitution after alpha-beta-depleted transplantation in children. TCRdb called the PCR reads again in MiXCR, with one record for every CDR3 protein. The repertoire holds around 300,000 distinct CDR3 sequences, around 10% seen once, with around 7.6% in the top ten. Here the sequenced sample was PBMCs, taken before TCRalphabeta/CD19-depleted stem cell transplant. The source is a boy less than two years old with acute myeloid leukemia, due to receive a stem cell transplant. The CDR3 runs from the conserved cysteine through the conserved F or W. D genes are given only for firm matches.

j_gene	d_gene	v_gene	CDR3aa
TRBJ2-1	TRBD2	TRBV4-3	CASSLLASSGDEQFF
TRBJ2-7	.	TRBV5-1	CASSLMEGRSYEQYF
TRBJ2-1	TRBD2	TRBV7-3	CASSILAGGRNEQFF
TRBJ1-1	.	TRBV20-1	CSARGPRTDNTEAFF
TRBJ2-2	TRBD2	TRBV27	CASSLNRDYNTGELFF
TRBJ2-5	.	TRBV12-3/TRBV12-4	CASSEGGPPEETQYF
TRBJ2-7	TRBD2	TRBV4-1	CASSSRLAGAYEQYF
TRBJ2-1	.	TRBV28	CASSKMLGSYNEQFF
TRBJ1-6	.	TRBV12-3/TRBV12-4	CASTRKPYDSPLHF
TRBJ2-2	.	TRBV4-2	CASSPRGGANTGELFF
TRBJ2-3	.	TRBV4-3	CASSQEGASTDTQYF
TRBJ2-1	TRBD1	TRBV12-3/TRBV12-4	CASSPQGDRFYNEQFF
TRBJ1-4	TRBD1	TRBV27	CASSSTRQGARREKLIF
TRBJ2-1	.	TRBV11-3	CASGNYLVSNEQFF
TRBJ2-1	.	TRBV7-2	CASSRDSWGNEQFF
TRBJ2-1	TRBD2	TRBV4-2	CASSQIAGGYNEQFF
TRBJ1-1	.	TRBV12-3/TRBV12-4	CASSLSRTAPAFF
TRBJ2-5	TRBD2	TRBV7-2	CASSLRLAGGKETQYF
TRBJ2-3	.	TRBV6-2/TRBV6-3	CASSYGGLTTDTQYF
TRBJ2-7	.	TRBV28	CASSLRLGRRSYEQYF
TRBJ1-1	.	TRBV18	CASSRTKNTEAFF
TRBJ2-3	.	TRBV5-4	CASSLVHIF
TRBJ2-7	.	TRBV5-6	CASSSRSPEQYF
TRBJ2-7	TRBD1	TRBV6-1	CASRPGGQYPEKQYF
TRBJ2-7	.	TRBV5-1	CASKRETGDYTKQYF
TRBJ2-7	TRBD1	TRBV29-1	CSVSDRGRDYEQYF
TRBJ1-4	.	TRBV7-2	CASSLGGRVGKLFF
TRBJ1-2	.	TRBV5-1	CASSGGASIGYGYTF
TRBJ2-7	TRBD2	TRBV29-1	CSVVGQGGIPYF
TRBJ2-3	.	TRBV7-2	CASSFPRDTSTDTQYF
TRBJ2-3	.	TRBV11-2	CASSLGGGGREYF
TRBJ2-7	TRBD1	TRBV28	CASSLYFSEGQAHEQYF
TRBJ2-1	.	TRBV5-1	CASSLGSYEVRFF
TRBJ1-1	.	TRBV18	CASSPDGVGLQDAFF
TRBJ1-3	.	TRBV20-1	CSARRVGSGNTIYF
TRBJ2-7	.	TRBV7-2	CASSVLGTLGYEQYF
TRBJ2-7	TRBD1	TRBV18	CASSPRTGGDYEQYF